The next 17 T cell receptor beta chains were all read from a single sample in a study of T cell changes during pregnancy in multiple sclerosis. Data came from immunoSEQ multiplex PCR; TCRdb stores just in-frame clones and leaves some out. The data hold approximately 69,000 clones, with 75% to 95% observed a single time. The specimen comprised CD4+ T cells from peripheral blood mononuclear cells, sampled in the third trimester of pregnancy. The receptors derive from a female donor in good health, enrolled as a control in a pregnancy study.

V gene TRBV5-1 combines with J gene TRBJ2-1, with a weak D call TRBD1 (7 bases). With 0 bases removed from V and 8 bases from J, the gap between germline ends came to 12 bases. The germline CDR1 and CDR2 sequences are SGHRS and YFSETQ. This CDR3 has 14 residues. DNA for the CDR3: TGCGCCAGCAGCTTGGGAGGGGGCGGGGATGAGCAGTTCTTC. It translates to CASSLGGGGDEQFF.

The chain combines TRBV29-1 with TRBJ1-1; D possibly corresponds to TRBD1 (5 bases). Trimming cost V 1 base and J 8 bases, with 17 bases left between them. The CDR3 length is 14 residues. Germline V gene lookup returns CDR1 SQVTM and CDR2 ANQGSEA. The CDR3, as DNA: TGCAGCGTTGAAGTAATCCCCCAGGGTGGGGAAGCTTTCTTT. It yields the protein CSVEVIPQGGEAFF.

The chain has TRBV11-3 and TRBJ2-7; perhaps TRBD2 as D (6 bases). Trimming stripped 4 bases from V and 7 bases from J, with 14 bases between. CDR3 length: 13 residues. Germline V gives CDR1 SGHNT, CDR2 YENEEA. CDR3 sequence: CASSSQEGREQYF. DNA of the CDR3: TGTGCCAGCAGCTCCCAGGAGGGGCGGGAGCAGTACTTC.

The V and J genes are TRBV19 and TRBJ1-3; 7 bases agree with TRBD1. Per the germline V gene, CDR1 is LNHDA and CDR2 is SQIVND (reference sequence). The junction had 10 bases not matched to a gene; V was cut back by 6 bases and J by 2 bases. The CDR3 runs 16 residues. CDR3 coding DNA: TGTGCCAGTAGCCGGAGACAGGGCCTTCCTGGAAACACCATATATTTT. Protein product: CASSRRQGLPGNTIYF. Supplemented by reference TRBV19 and TRBJ1-3, the full variable domain reads DGGITQSPKYLFRKEGQNVTLSCEQNLNHDAMYWYRQDPGQGLRLIYYSQIVNDFQKGDIAEGYSVSREKKESFPLTVTSAQKNPTAFYLCASSRRQGLPGNTIYFGEGSWLTVV.

This CDR3 reads CASSISQGSYNEQFF. The CDR3 DNA reads TGTGCCAGTAGTATTTCACAGGGAAGCTACAATGAGCAGTTCTTC. The J gene is TRBJ2-1, the V gene TRBV19; the D gene is possibly TRBD1 (6 bases). The V end lost 3 bases, the J end lost 3 bases, and 12 bases lay between the germline ends. The CDR3 spans 15 residues. CDR1 and CDR2 (germline): LNHDA, SQIVND (reference sequence). The entire variable domain, with the rest obtained from reference TRBV19 and TRBJ2-1, is as follows: DGGITQSPKYLFRKEGQNVTLSCEQNLNHDAMYWYRQDPGQGLRLIYYSQIVNDFQKGDIAEGYSVSREKKESFPLTVTSAQKNPTAFYLCASSISQGSYNEQFFGPGTRLTVL.

The rearrangement uses TRBV19 and TRBJ1-2, with D perhaps TRBD1 (5 bases). The length of the CDR3 is 15 residues. The germline CDR1 and CDR2 sequences are LNHDA and SQIVND (reference sequence). Between the trimmed V and J ends, which lost 6 bases and 4 bases, there was a span of 18 bases. The CDR3 protein is CASSPSGRTAYGYTF. DNA for the CDR3: TGTGCCAGTAGCCCCTCAGGGAGGACCGCCTATGGCTACACCTTC.

CDR3: CASSYSWRQSAFF. In nucleotides, the CDR3 is TGTGCCAGCAGTTACTCGTGGAGACAGTCAGCTTTCTTT. The chain joins TRBV6-5 to TRBJ1-1, with D possibly being TRBD1 (5 bases). The germline V and J ends were trimmed by 0 bases and 10 bases, with 12 bases remaining between them. Germline V gene lookup returns CDR1 MNHEY and CDR2 SVGAGI. This CDR3 region has 13 residues.

The chain joins TRBV4-3 to TRBJ2-6, with D maybe TRBD2 (5 bases). Germline CDR1 reads LGHNA; CDR2 reads YSLEER. CDR3 length: 19 residues. Trimming shortened V by 0 bases and J by 0 bases, and 15 bases separated the two germline ends. CDR3 loop: CASSQDAGRISSGANVLTF. CDR3 sequence (DNA): TGCGCCAGCAGCCAAGATGCGGGCAGGATAAGCTCTGGGGCCAACGTCCTGACTTTC.

This clone was seen just once. The rearrangement uses TRBV18 and TRBJ2-1; possibly TRBD2 for D (5 bases). V was clipped by 2 bases and J by 4 bases, with 15 bases between them. The germline V gene has CDR1 KGHSH and CDR2 LQKENI. This CDR3 is built from 16 residues. The CDR3: CASSPVEGLVYNEQFF. The DNA of the CDR3 is TGTGCCAGCTCACCAGTCGAGGGCTTGGTGTACAATGAGCAGTTCTTC.

The V call is TRBV7-9, the J call TRBJ1-2, with no clear D. V was cut by 1 base and J by 0 bases, with 3 bases left in between. Germline-derived CDR1 and CDR2 are SEHNR and FQNEAQ (reference sequence). The CDR3 length is 13 residues. The CDR3 nucleotides are TGTGCCAGCAGCTTAGGAGCTAACTATGGCTACACCTTC. Its protein product is CASSLGANYGYTF.

This chain uses TRBV9 with TRBJ2-1; 10 bases fit TRBD2. The CDR3 is 13 residues long. Germline V gene data show CDR1 as SGDLS and CDR2 as YYNGEE. Germline trimming cut 5 bases from V and 9 bases from J; bases unmatched to any gene: 5. The CDR3 DNA reads as TGTGCCAGCAGAGCGGGGGGGCCCGGTGAGCAGTTCTTC. Its protein product is CASRAGGPGEQFF.

There are a few counts of this clone. The genes are TRBV15 and TRBJ1-2, with unresolved D. Germline CDR1 LNHNV, CDR2 YYDKDF (reference sequence). V was pared by 0 bases and J by 7 bases, with 6 bases between. There are 12 residues in the CDR3. The CDR3 loop is CATSRDGVGYTF. In DNA, the CDR3 is TGTGCCACCAGCAGAGATGGAGTTGGCTACACCTTC.

This sequence joins TRBV9 and TRBJ2-5; D not resolved. V dropped 4 bases and J dropped 1 base, with 14 bases sitting between them. This CDR3 spans 15 amino acids. Germline values: CDR1 SGDLS, CDR2 YYNGEE. The CDR3 nucleotides read TGTGCCAGCAGCATAGGACCTAGACCCCAAGAGACCCAGTACTTC. This encodes CASSIGPRPQETQYF.

The J gene is TRBJ1-4, the V gene TRBV9, with 7 positions matching TRBD1. CDR3 length equals 14 residues. CDR1 and CDR2 (germline): SGDLS, YYNGEE. Germline trimming cut 5 bases from V and 7 bases from J; bases unmatched to any gene: 8. In DNA form, the CDR3 reads TGTGCCAGCAGTGACTCTGGGACAGCTGAAAAACTGTTTTTT. Translation: CASSDSGTAEKLFF.

This chain connects TRBV7-3 to TRBJ2-2, with D perhaps TRBD2 (5 bases). Germline lookup yields CDR1 SGHTA and CDR2 FQGTGA. Trimming took 5 bases from V and 6 from J, leaving 10 bases between them. CDR3 length: 13 residues. The CDR3 here is CASSPPDSGELFF. DNA for the CDR3: TGTGCCAGCAGCCCGCCGGACTCCGGGGAGCTGTTTTTT.

The chain joins TRBV7-2 to TRBJ1-6; 7 bases map to TRBD1. CDR3 size: 15 residues. The germline V gene encodes CDR1 SGHTA and CDR2 FQGNSA. Trimming removed 1 base from V and 13 bases from J; junction bases left unmatched: 10. CDR3 DNA sequence: TGTGCCAGCAGCTTAGAGGGGACAGCCCTGAGGCCCCTCCACTTT. Translated, it gives CASSLEGTALRPLHF.

This CDR3 is CACEPPEQNIQYF. Here the CDR3 DNA reads TGTGCCTGCGAACCCCCGGAGCAAAACATTCAGTACTTC. The chain joins TRBV30 to TRBJ2-4; D unclear. The CDR3 is 13 residues long. CDR1 is GTSNPN and CDR2 is SVGIG in the germline V gene (reference sequence). The V end was cut by 6 bases, the J end by 5 bases, with 14 bases between.